This entry describes one T cell receptor (beta chain). The data were obtained in a study of OX40 agonist ivuxolimab in advanced cancers. Here immunoSEQ multiplex PCR was the method, and the copy in TCRdb shows in-frame clones only, minus some. This sample has some 60,000 clones, with about 88% found just once. This CDR3 region has 15 residues. The germline V gene encodes CDR1 SGHRS and CDR2 YFSETQ. The V gene lost 0 bases and the J gene lost 1 base, with 11 bases spanning the gap. This TCR was sampled from an adult with an advanced solid tumor such as melanoma, head and neck, liver or kidney cancer. The input for sequencing was CD4+ or CD8+ T cells sorted from blood, taken in a trial of the OX40 agonist ivuxolimab. The chain couples TRBV5-1 to TRBJ2-7; D is perhaps TRBD1 (6 bases). CDR3 nucleotide sequence: TGCGCCAGCAGCTTGGAACGGACAGCTTCCTACGAGCAGTACTTC. This sequence encodes CASSLERTASYEQYF.